The 23 T cell receptor beta chains listed next were all sequenced from one sample in a study of persistence of HIV-infected CD4 T cells. Sequencing used immunoSEQ version 4 in survey mode. Measured with immunoSEQ multiplex PCR; TCRdb has only the in-frame clones, and not every one. In the table there are about 36,000 clones, approximately 85% of which are singletons. No antigen has been identified for these receptors. Cells were stimulated with overlapping HIV-1 Gag 15-mer peptides. Memory cells lacking CD40L and CD69 with high CD45RO were sorted. The specimen comprised cultured CD4+ T cells from PBMCs, sampled from a patient who received antiretroviral therapy. The receptors here all came from an adult with HIV. The donor label of this sample is uncertain.

This clone was seen only once. The rearrangement joins TRBV4-2 to TRBJ1-2; 12 nucleotides line up with TRBD1. CDR1 and CDR2 (germline): LGHNA, YNFKEQ. Trimming cost V 0 bases and J 7 bases; bases outside gene matches: 3. The CDR3 extends over 15 amino acids. The CDR3 DNA follows: TGTGCCAGCAGCCAAGAGGGACAGGGGGCAAGTGGCTACACCTTC. Its protein is CASSQEGQGASGYTF.

The rearrangement uses TRBV6-5 and TRBJ1-6; possible D gene TRBD1, 6 bases. This CDR3 comprises 15 residues. The germline V and J ends were trimmed by 10 bases and 6 bases, with 19 bases remaining between them. Looked up from germline, CDR1 is MNHEY and CDR2 is SVGAGI. The CDR3, as DNA: TGTGCCACCTCTGGGGGCCGAACACGTAATTCACCCCTCCACTTT. Encoded protein: CATSGGRTRNSPLHF.

This clone showed up just once. The V and J genes are TRBV10-2 and TRBJ2-7; a weak D match, TRBD1 (6 bases). The CDR3 runs 13 residues. Trimming removed 2 bases from V and 3 bases from J, with 8 bases in between. Per germline, CDR1 WSHSY and CDR2 SAAADI. The CDR3 loop reads CASSENRDYEQYF. CDR3 coding DNA: TGCGCCAGCAGTGAGAACAGGGACTACGAGCAGTACTTC.

The chain combines TRBV5-1 with TRBJ1-1; D is perhaps TRBD1 (6 bases). The germline V gene encodes CDR1 SGHRS and CDR2 YFSETQ. The CDR3 is made up of 17 amino acids. V was pared by 2 bases and J by 5 bases, with 22 bases between. In nucleotides, the CDR3 is TGCGCCAGCAGCTTCTCAATCACAGGGAAGGTTGGGACTGAAGCTTTCTTT. Amino acids: CASSFSITGKVGTEAFF.

CDR3 sequence reads: CAWSWNSLNTEAFF. The CDR3 DNA reads as TGTGCCTGGAGTTGGAACAGCCTGAACACTGAAGCTTTCTTT. The chain carries TRBV30 and TRBJ1-1; D unclear. V was pared by 2 bases and J by 0 bases, with 10 bases between. Germline V gives CDR1 GTSNPN, CDR2 SVGIG (reference sequence). This CDR3 is built from 14 residues.

The V and J genes are TRBV24-1 and TRBJ2-2, with TRBD1 matching over 8 bases. CDR3 length: 16 residues. Germline V CDR1 and CDR2: KGHDR, SFDVKD. J gave up 6 bases and V 3 bases, and 8 bases lay outside the gene matches. CDR3 region: CATSDPGQGKAGELFF. CDR3 bases: TGTGCCACCAGTGATCCTGGACAGGGCAAGGCCGGGGAGCTGTTTTTT.

This chain joins TRBV19 and TRBJ1-1; D is perhaps TRBD1 (6 bases). V lost 5 bases and J 4 bases, leaving 17 bases between the germline ends. In germline, CDR1 is LNHDA, CDR2 SQIVND (reference sequence). This CDR3 is built from 15 residues. The CDR3 DNA reads as TGTGCCAGTAGTTCGGGCCGGGACATATCCACTGAAGCTTTCTTT. Protein sequence: CASSSGRDISTEAFF.

The chain links TRBV6-5 to TRBJ1-6; TRBD1 is a possible D gene (5 bases). The germline CDR1 and CDR2 sequences are MNHEY and SVGAGI. The CDR3 is 14 residues long. V was clipped by 9 bases and J by 8 bases, with 17 bases between them. The CDR3 reads CASFERGPHSPLHF. CDR3 DNA sequence: TGTGCCAGTTTTGAAAGGGGTCCCCATTCACCCCTCCACTTT.

In DNA form, the CDR3 reads TGTGCCAGCAGCGGCTACAGGGGGTATAATTCACCCCTCCACTTT. Translated, it gives CASSGYRGYNSPLHF. The rearrangement uses TRBV9 and TRBJ1-6; 8 nucleotides agree with TRBD1. The CDR3 contains 15 residues. V shed 3 bases and J 4 bases; nucleotides not matched to a gene: 3. CDR1 and CDR2 from the germline V gene are SGDLS and YYNGEE.

The rearrangement uses TRBV6-5 and TRBJ2-1; perhaps D is TRBD1 or TRBD2 (5 bases each). CDR3 size: 16 residues. The V end lost 0 bases, the J end lost 0 bases, and 9 bases lay between the germline ends. The V gene's germline CDR1 is MNHEY and CDR2 SVGAGI. Here the CDR3 DNA reads TGTGCCAGCAGTTACTCGATGGGGACCTCCTACAATGAGCAGTTCTTC. Encoded protein: CASSYSMGTSYNEQFF.

The chain has TRBV9 and TRBJ2-2; tentative D call: TRBD1 (5 bases). Between the trimmed V and J ends, which lost 0 bases and 7 bases, there was a span of 10 bases. The CDR3 is 14 residues long. Germline V CDR1 and CDR2: SGDLS, YYNGEE. The CDR3 is CASSVGQGHGELFF. CDR3 sequence (DNA): TGTGCCAGCAGCGTAGGGCAGGGTCACGGGGAGCTGTTTTTT.

This chain uses TRBV5-1 with TRBJ1-2; D is perhaps TRBD1 (5 bases). The CDR3 sequence is 18 residues long. The germline V gene has CDR1 SGHRS and CDR2 YFSETQ. V was pared by 3 bases and J by 3 bases, with 24 bases between. The CDR3 nucleotides are TGCGCCAGCAGCTCGACCGGGACTAAACTCGGAGGGTACTATGGCTACACCTTC. Residues: CASSSTGTKLGGYYGYTF. Variable domain in full (rest from reference TRBV5-1 and TRBJ1-2): KAGVTQTPRYLIKTRGQQVTLSCSPISGHRSVSWYQQTPGQGLQFLFEYFSETQRNKGNFPGRFSGRQFSNSRSEMNVSTLELGDSALYLCASSSTGTKLGGYYGYTFGSGTRLTVV.

The gene calls are TRBV6-1 and TRBJ1-5; TRBD1 might be the D (5 bases). The CDR3 runs 17 residues. The germline V and J ends were trimmed by 3 bases and 7 bases, with 22 bases remaining between them. Per the germline V gene, CDR1 is MNHNS and CDR2 is SASEGT. CDR3 sequence reads: CASSDQRGVGTRQPQHF. The CDR3 nucleotides are TGTGCCAGCAGTGACCAAAGGGGCGTCGGAACGAGGCAGCCCCAGCATTTT.

The chain has TRBV21-1 and TRBJ1-5. TRBV21-1 has pseudogene status. The CDR3 length is 16 residues. The CDR3 region is CASSKVGVTWDQPQHF. DNA for the CDR3: TGTGCCAGCAGCAAAGTTGGGGTTACTTGGGATCAGCCCCAGCATTTT.

The gene calls are TRBV3-1 (or the pseudogene TRBV3-2) and TRBJ1-1; the D gene is possibly TRBD1 (6 bases). Trimming shortened V by 4 bases and J by 7 bases, and 16 bases separated the two germline ends. Germline V gives CDR1 LGHDT, CDR2 YNNKEL (reference sequence). The CDR3 has 14 amino acids. The DNA of the CDR3 is TGTGCCAGCAGCCGCGGGGGAGGGACATATGAAGCTTTCTTT. Encoded protein: CASSRGGGTYEAFF.

The rearrangement joins TRBV2 to TRBJ2-5, with 8 bases identical to TRBD2. This CDR3 comprises 17 residues. V was clipped by 7 bases and J by 3 bases; unmatched bases: 16. CDR1 is SNHLY, CDR2 FYNNEI, per germline. The CDR3 nucleotides read TGTGCCAGCACCGGAGAGAGGGGCGGGGGGTTAAAAGAGACCCAGTACTTC. It codes for CASTGERGGGLKETQYF.

This clone was recorded a few times. In DNA, the CDR3 is TGTGCCAGCAGCCTTGGGCCTACCTACGAGCAGTACTTC. It yields the protein CASSLGPTYEQYF. V is TRBV6-5 and J is TRBJ2-7; the D is unclear. Germline V gives CDR1 MNHEY, CDR2 SVGAGI. V was trimmed by 6 bases and J by 2 bases, leaving 11 bases between them. This CDR3 spans 13 amino acids.

This chain joins TRBV6-1 and TRBJ2-5, with D uncertain. Trimming removed 2 bases from V and 5 bases from J, with 6 bases in between. Per the germline V gene, CDR1 is MNHNS and CDR2 is SASEGT. This CDR3 is 12 amino acids long. The chain's CDR3 is CASSESSETQYF. The CDR3 DNA is TGTGCCAGCAGTGAAAGTTCCGAGACCCAGTACTTC.

The chain uses TRBV12-3 or TRBV12-4 and TRBJ2-3; no firm D call. The V and J ends lost 2 bases and 10 bases respectively, with 13 bases between them. This CDR3 comprises 13 residues. The CDR3 DNA sequence: TGTGCCAGCAGTTTAACGCCTCCCGGGCCGCAGTATTTT. Protein sequence: CASSLTPPGPQYF.

This clone has just one count. V gene TRBV6-1 combines with J gene TRBJ1-6; D is perhaps TRBD1 (6 bases). The CDR3 is made up of 16 amino acids. Per germline, CDR1 MNHNS and CDR2 SASEGT. V lost 3 bases to trimming and J lost 3 bases, with 12 bases between them. The CDR3 sequence: CASSEDSLLYNSPLHF. The CDR3 region has the DNA TGTGCCAGCAGTGAGGACAGTCTACTCTATAATTCACCCCTCCACTTT.

The V gene is TRBV5-1, the J gene TRBJ2-1; 10 bases line up with TRBD1. The trim removed 3 bases at V and 6 bases at J, leaving 9 bases unmatched. The CDR3 length is 16 residues. Germline V gene sequence: CDR1 SGHRS, CDR2 YFSETQ. The CDR3 DNA reads TGCGCCAGCAGCTCTCGTGCCGGGACAGGGGCCAATGAGCAGTTCTTC. Its translation is CASSSRAGTGANEQFF.

Concerning this clone: This specimen includes other DNA sequences encoding the same CDR3. The chain is built from TRBV5-1 and TRBJ2-2, with D unclear. The germline gives CDR1 SGHRS, CDR2 YFSETQ. V lost 0 bases, J lost 1 base, and 4 bases lay in between. The CDR3 consists of 14 residues. Here the CDR3 DNA reads TGCGCCAGCAGCTTGGGTGGGAACACCGGGGAGCTGTTTTTT. As protein: CASSLGGNTGELFF.

This chain joins TRBV6-1 and TRBJ1-2; weak D call: TRBD1 (5 bases). Per the germline V gene, CDR1 is MNHNS and CDR2 is SASEGT. The V end was cut by 2 bases, the J end by 8 bases, with 12 bases between. This CDR3 has 13 residues. CDR3 loop: CASSEQGLRGYTF. The CDR3 DNA reads as TGTGCCAGCAGTGAACAGGGTCTACGAGGCTACACCTTC.